This T cell receptor (beta chain) came from a study of OX40 agonist ivuxolimab in advanced cancers. About the study: Dose-escalation patients had hepatocellular carcinoma, melanoma, renal cell or head and neck cancer.

Trimming took 6 bases from V and 5 from J; bases not matched to a gene: 7. The length of the CDR3 is 15 residues. CDR1 is KGHSH, CDR2 LQKENI, per germline. Data came from immunoSEQ multiplex PCR; TCRdb stores just in-frame clones and leaves some out. The table lists approximately 99,000 clones, approximately 94% of them singletons. Autoimmune disease history or systemic immunosuppression disqualified patients. The TCR comes from an adult with an advanced solid tumor such as melanoma, head and neck, liver or kidney cancer. This sequence joins TRBV18 and TRBJ2-1; 10 nucleotides match TRBD1. The starting material was CD4+ or CD8+ T cells sorted from blood, obtained in a trial of the OX40 agonist ivuxolimab. CDR3 in amino acids: CASSRGTGVDNEQFF. In DNA form, the CDR3 reads TGTGCCAGCTCCCGCGGGACAGGGGTCGACAATGAGCAGTTCTTC. The variable domain in full, completed from reference TRBV18 and TRBJ2-1, reads NAGVMQNPRHLVRRRGQEARLRCSPMKGHSHVYWYRQLPEEGLKFMVYLQKENIIDESGMPKERFSAEFPKEGPSILRIQQVVRGDSAAYFCASSRGTGVDNEQFFGPGTRLTVL.